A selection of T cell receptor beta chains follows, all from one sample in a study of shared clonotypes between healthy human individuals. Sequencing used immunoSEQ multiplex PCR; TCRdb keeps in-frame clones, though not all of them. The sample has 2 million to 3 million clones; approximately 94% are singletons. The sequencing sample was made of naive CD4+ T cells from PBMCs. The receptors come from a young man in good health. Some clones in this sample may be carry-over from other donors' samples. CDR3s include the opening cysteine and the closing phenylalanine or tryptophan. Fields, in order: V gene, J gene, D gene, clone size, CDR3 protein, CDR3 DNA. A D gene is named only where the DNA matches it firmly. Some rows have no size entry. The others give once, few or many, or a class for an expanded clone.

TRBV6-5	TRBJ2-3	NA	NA	CASSYGSGRGADTQYF	TGTGCCAGCAGTTACGGTTCGGGTCGCGGGGCAGATACGCAGTATTTT
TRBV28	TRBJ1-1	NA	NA	CASRVDRSRTEAFF	TGTGCCAGCAGGGTAGACAGGTCACGCACTGAAGCTTTCTTT
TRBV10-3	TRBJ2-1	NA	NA	CAISSTGYNEQFF	TGTGCCATCAGTAGCACAGGTTACAATGAGCAGTTCTTC
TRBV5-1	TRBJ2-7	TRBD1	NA	CASSVIPGTGDEQYF	TGCGCCAGCAGCGTCATACCCGGGACAGGGGACGAGCAGTACTTC
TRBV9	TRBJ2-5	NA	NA	CASSVTERAWETQYF	TGTGCCAGCAGCGTAACAGAGAGGGCCTGGGAGACCCAGTACTTC
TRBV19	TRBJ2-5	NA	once	CASSVDLSETQYF	TGTGCCAGTAGTGTGGACCTCTCGGAGACCCAGTACTTC
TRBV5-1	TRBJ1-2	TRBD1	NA	CASNDTPGQPGYTF	TGCGCCAGCAACGACACTCCGGGACAGCCCGGCTACACCTTC
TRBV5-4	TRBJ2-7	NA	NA	CASSLRKTAAWYEQYF	TGTGCCAGCAGCTTGCGGAAGACCGCCGCCTGGTACGAGCAGTACTTC
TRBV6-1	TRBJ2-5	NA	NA	CASSDRVLETQYF	TGTGCCAGCAGTGACAGGGTATTAGAGACCCAGTACTTC
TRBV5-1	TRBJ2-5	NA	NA	CASSRPPETQYF	TGCGCCAGCAGTCGTCCTCCGGAGACCCAGTACTTC
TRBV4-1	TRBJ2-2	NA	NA	CASSQDGGKTGELFF	TGCGCCAGCAGCCAAGATGGCGGAAAAACCGGGGAGCTGTTTTTT
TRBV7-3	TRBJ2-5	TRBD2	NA	CASSFRGRAQETQYF	TGTGCCAGCAGCTTCCGCGGGAGGGCCCAAGAGACCCAGTACTTC
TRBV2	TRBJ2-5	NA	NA	CASLKGETQYF	TGTGCCAGTTTAAAGGGGGAGACCCAGTACTTC
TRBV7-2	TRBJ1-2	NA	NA	CASSPGIYGYTF	TGTGCCAGCAGCCCAGGAATCTATGGCTACACCTTC
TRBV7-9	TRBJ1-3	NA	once	CASSLDNSGNTIYF	TGTGCCAGCAGCTTAGACAACTCTGGAAACACCATATATTTT
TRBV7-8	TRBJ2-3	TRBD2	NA	CASSSKRLAGLGTDTQYF	TGTGCCAGCAGCTCCAAGAGACTAGCGGGCCTTGGGACAGATACGCAGTATTTT
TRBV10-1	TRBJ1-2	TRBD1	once	CASSGGTGGNYGYTF	TGCGCCAGCAGTGGCGGGACAGGGGGCAACTATGGCTACACCTTC
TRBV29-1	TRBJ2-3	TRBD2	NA	CSVVIAGGSTDTQYF	TGCAGCGTTGTTATAGCGGGAGGGAGCACAGATACGCAGTATTTT
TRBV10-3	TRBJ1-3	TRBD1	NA	CAISPGQSSGNTIYF	TGTGCCATCAGTCCGGGACAGAGCTCTGGAAACACCATATATTTT
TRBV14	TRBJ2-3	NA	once	CASSQGVLDTQYF	TGTGCCAGCAGCCAGGGAGTATTGGATACGCAGTATTTT
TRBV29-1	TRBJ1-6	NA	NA	CSVLTSRDSPLHF	TGCAGCGTTCTAACGTCCAGGGATTCACCCCTCCACTTT
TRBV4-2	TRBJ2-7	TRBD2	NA	CASSQDRTSGTYEQYF	TGTGCCAGCAGCCAAGATCGTACTAGCGGAACCTACGAGCAGTACTTC
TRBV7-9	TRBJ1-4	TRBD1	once	CASSLQGQTTEKLFF	TGTGCCAGCAGCTTACAGGGACAGACTACAGAAAAACTGTTTTTT
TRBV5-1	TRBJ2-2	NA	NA	CASSPHRPLTGELFF	TGCGCCAGCAGCCCTCACAGGCCCCTAACCGGGGAGCTGTTTTTT
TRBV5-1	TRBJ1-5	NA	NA	CASSPGTTVNQPQHF	TGCGCCAGCAGCCCTGGAACGACAGTTAATCAGCCCCAGCATTTT
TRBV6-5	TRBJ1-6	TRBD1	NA	CASKTGTDNSPLHF	TGTGCCAGCAAGACCGGGACAGATAATTCACCCCTCCACTTT
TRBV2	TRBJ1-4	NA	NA	CARGEQGVLFF	TGTGCCAGGGGGGAACAGGGTGTTCTGTTTTTT
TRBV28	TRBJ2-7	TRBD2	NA	CASSLLPLAGGYEQYF	TGTGCCAGCAGTTTACTTCCGCTAGCGGGAGGTTACGAGCAGTACTTC
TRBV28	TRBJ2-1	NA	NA	CASTVHSYNEQFF	TGTGCCAGTACAGTCCACTCCTACAATGAGCAGTTCTTC
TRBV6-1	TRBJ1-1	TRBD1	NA	CASSGQGRGTEAFF	TGTGCCAGCAGTGGACAGGGGCGAGGCACTGAAGCTTTCTTT
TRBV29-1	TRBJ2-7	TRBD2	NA	CSHPTSGRTPDSYEQYF	TGCAGCCATCCCACTAGCGGGAGGACCCCTGACTCCTACGAGCAGTACTTC
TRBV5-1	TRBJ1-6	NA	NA	CASSSDRGPYSPLHF	TGCGCCAGCAGCTCGGACAGAGGCCCGTATTCACCCCTCCACTTT
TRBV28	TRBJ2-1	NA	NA	CASSQRNEQFF	TGTGCCAGCAGTCAGAGGAATGAGCAGTTCTTC
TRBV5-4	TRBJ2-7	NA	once	CASSLSQGRSYEQYF	TGTGCCAGCAGCTTGTCCCAGGGACGTAGCTACGAGCAGTACTTC
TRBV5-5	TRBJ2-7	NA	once	CASSLAGLSYEQYF	TGTGCCAGCAGCTTGGCGGGACTTTCGTACGAGCAGTACTTC
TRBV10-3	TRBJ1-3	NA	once	CAIWTESSGNTIYF	TGTGCCATCTGGACAGAGAGCTCTGGAAACACCATATATTTT
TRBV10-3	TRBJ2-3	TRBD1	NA	CAISTTGGNADTQYF	TGTGCCATCAGCACGACAGGGGGCAATGCAGATACGCAGTATTTT
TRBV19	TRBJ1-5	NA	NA	CASSISQGPQHF	TGTGCCAGTAGTATATCCCAGGGACCCCAGCATTTT
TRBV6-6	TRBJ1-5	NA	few	CASSYGGNQPQHF	TGTGCCAGCAGTTACGGCGGGAATCAGCCCCAGCATTTT
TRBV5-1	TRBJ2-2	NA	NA	CASSLMVGNTGELFF	TGCGCCAGCAGCTTGATGGTGGGAAACACCGGGGAGCTGTTTTTT